This passage covers 2 T cell receptor beta chains from one sample sequenced in a study of T cells in Graves' hyperthyroidism and ophthalmopathy (dated by TCRdb to between 2017 and 2020). To prepare the library, multiplex PCR was applied. The sequencer listed for this sample is Illumina HiSeq 2000. The TCR beta CDR3 regions were amplified from the RNA transcripts. The TCR CDR3 was subjected to a first round of RT-PCR using the HTBI primer set and the Qiagen OneStep RT-PCR kit. TCRdb handled the public reads itself, with Q25 trimming in fastp and clone calling in MiXCR, and kept productive beta chains. Every distinct CDR3 protein forms one entry, paired with its most common genes and DNA. The sample includes 500,000 to 750,000 distinct CDR3 sequences, with under 60% observed a single time. The ten biggest clones cover around 8% of the sample. The sequenced sample consisted of peripheral blood or thyroid tissue (not recorded which). Receptors originate from a woman under 30 with Graves' hyperthyroidism.

The V call is TRBV25-1, the J call TRBJ2-7, with TRBD1 matching over 9 bases. Germline values: CDR1 MGHDK, CDR2 SYGVNS. This CDR3 comprises 14 residues. Germline trimming cut 4 bases from V and 5 bases from J; bases unmatched to any gene: 6. CDR3 region: CASSVGDRADEQYF. CDR3 nucleotide sequence: TGTGCCAGCAGTGTTGGGGACAGGGCGGACGAGCAGTACTTC.

The chain recombines TRBV20-1 with TRBJ1-2; possible D gene TRBD1, 5 bases. The CDR3 has 12 amino acids. Trimming took 3 bases from V and 4 from J, leaving 9 bases between them. Germline CDR1 reads DFQATT; CDR2 reads SNEGSKA (reference sequence). The CDR3 reads CSARGRSYGYTF. CDR3 DNA: TGCAGTGCTAGGGGACGCAGCTATGGCTACACCTTC.